A single sample gave rise to the 3 T cell receptor beta chains below, sequenced in a study of beta chain features in type 1 diabetes. Isolated RNA was reverse transcribed in full, so expressed TCRB transcripts were sequenced. The repertoire was sequenced with immunoSEQ multiplex PCR; TCRdb's copy has only in-frame clones and lacks some. The table includes hundreds of thousands of clones, approximately 30% detected once. The sequenced material came from naive CD4+ T cells from blood. The origin of the receptors is a man younger than 30 in good health.

The rearrangement links TRBV30 to TRBJ1-5; tentative D call: TRBD1 (6 bases). V was cut by 2 bases and J by 7 bases, with 21 bases left in between. The germline V gene has CDR1 GTSNPN and CDR2 SVGIG (reference sequence). This CDR3 is 16 amino acids long. The CDR3 nucleotides are TGTGCCTGGAGTCGAGGACAGAGTTCGGCTGGGCAGCCCCAGCATTTT. This translates into CAWSRGQSSAGQPQHF.

The chain employs TRBV7-9 and TRBJ2-3, with D possibly matching TRBD2 (6 bases). The CDR3 extends over 16 amino acids. The germline V and J ends were trimmed by 6 bases and 0 bases, with 16 bases remaining between them. Germline CDR1 and CDR2: SEHNR and FQNEAQ (reference sequence). The CDR3 DNA reads as TGTGCCAGCAGTTCACCCGGGAGAACTAGCACAGATACGCAGTATTTT. It specifies CASSSPGRTSTDTQYF.

This CDR3 is CASSVFSDTQYF. DNA of the CDR3: TGTGCCAGCAGTGTATTTTCAGATACGCAGTATTTT. The chain has TRBV2 and TRBJ2-3; no firm D call. Germline V gives CDR1 SNHLY, CDR2 FYNNEI. Trimming took 4 bases from V and 4 from J, leaving 6 bases between them. The CDR3 is 12 amino acids.